The rows below give T cell receptor beta chains drawn from one sample of a study of beta chain features in type 1 diabetes. The assay was immunoSEQ multiplex PCR, and TCRdb's table has in-frame clones only and misses some. The sample shows around 170,000 clones, approximately 10% of them seen only once. Sequenced material: central memory CD4+ T cells from blood. These TCRs come from a woman aged 25 to 45 with type 1 diabetes. CDR3s include the opening cysteine and the closing phenylalanine or tryptophan. Fields, in order: V gene, D gene, clone size, J gene, CDR3 DNA, CDR3 protein. The D gene is left open where the match is weak. The size entry is marked missing in some rows and otherwise reads once, few, many or a size class.

v_gene: TRBV5-1; d_gene: NA; abundance: NA; j_gene: TRBJ2-5; CDR3nt: TGCGCCAGCAGCTTGGTTTCAGGACAAGAGACCCAGTACTTC; CDR3aa: CASSLVSGQETQYF
v_gene: TRBV7-3; d_gene: TRBD2; abundance: NA; j_gene: TRBJ2-3; CDR3nt: TGTGCCAGCAGCCCGCTCCCTAGCGGTAGCACAGATACGCAGTATTTT; CDR3aa: CASSPLPSGSTDTQYF
v_gene: TRBV5-4; d_gene: TRBD1; abundance: NA; j_gene: TRBJ2-5; CDR3nt: TGTGCCAGCAGCTTTGAGGGACAGAAGAAAAAGACCCAGTACTTC; CDR3aa: CASSFEGQKKKTQYF
v_gene: TRBV28; d_gene: NA; abundance: NA; j_gene: TRBJ1-5; CDR3nt: TGTGCCAGCAGCATACTCAATCAGCCCCAGCATTTT; CDR3aa: CASSILNQPQHF
v_gene: TRBV5-6; d_gene: NA; abundance: few; j_gene: TRBJ1-2; CDR3nt: TGTGCCAGCAGCCCCCCCAGAGGGTCAGTCCCTAGTCCCAACTATGGCTACACCTTC; CDR3aa: CASSPPRGSVPSPNYGYTF
v_gene: TRBV19; d_gene: TRBD2; abundance: few; j_gene: TRBJ2-5; CDR3nt: TGTGCCAGTAGCCCCCTAGCGGGAGGGAGGCAAGAGACCCAGTACTTC; CDR3aa: CASSPLAGGRQETQYF
v_gene: TRBV7-3; d_gene: TRBD1; abundance: few; j_gene: TRBJ2-2; CDR3nt: TGTGCCAGCAGCTTGCCTCTCCGACAGGGTAGTTCCGGGGAGCTGTTTTTT; CDR3aa: CASSLPLRQGSSGELFF
v_gene: TRBV19; d_gene: NA; abundance: few; j_gene: TRBJ1-5; CDR3nt: TGTGCCAGTAGTATCGTCGGGGGTGAGCAGCCCCAGCATTTT; CDR3aa: CASSIVGGEQPQHF
v_gene: TRBV11-2; d_gene: TRBD2; abundance: few; j_gene: TRBJ2-7; CDR3nt: TGTGCCAGCAGGGGACTAGCGAGCTCCTACGAGCAGTACTTC; CDR3aa: CASRGLASSYEQYF
v_gene: TRBV6-5; d_gene: NA; abundance: NA; j_gene: TRBJ2-1; CDR3nt: TGTGCCAGCTCCCCACGGAGACGAGGCGATGAGCAGTTCTTC; CDR3aa: CASSPRRRGDEQFF
v_gene: TRBV28; d_gene: NA; abundance: few; j_gene: TRBJ1-4; CDR3nt: TGTGCCAGCAGTTTGGTGGGCCATGCAACTAATGAAAAACTGTTTTTT; CDR3aa: CASSLVGHATNEKLFF
v_gene: TRBV5-6; d_gene: TRBD1; abundance: few; j_gene: TRBJ2-1; CDR3nt: TGTGCCAGCAGCTTGGAGGGGACAGGGGGATATGAGCAGTTCTTC; CDR3aa: CASSLEGTGGYEQFF
v_gene: TRBV27; d_gene: TRBD2; abundance: few; j_gene: TRBJ2-5; CDR3nt: TGTGCCAGCAGTTTGGCGGGAGGGGGTCTTGAGACCCAGTACTTC; CDR3aa: CASSLAGGGLETQYF
v_gene: TRBV11-3; d_gene: NA; abundance: NA; j_gene: TRBJ2-5; CDR3nt: TGTGCCAGCAGCTCTAGTCGGAGGGAGACCCAGTACTTC; CDR3aa: CASSSSRRETQYF
v_gene: TRBV5-4; d_gene: TRBD1; abundance: few; j_gene: TRBJ1-5; CDR3nt: TGTGCCAGTTCCAGGGGGTTGGGTCAGCCCCAGCATTTT; CDR3aa: CASSRGLGQPQHF
v_gene: TRBV27; d_gene: TRBD1; abundance: NA; j_gene: TRBJ2-6; CDR3nt: TGTGCCAGCACCAGCGGCTATAGACAGGGTGGGAGTGGGGCCAACGTCCTGACTTTC; CDR3aa: CASTSGYRQGGSGANVLTF
v_gene: TRBV19; d_gene: TRBD2; abundance: few; j_gene: TRBJ2-5; CDR3nt: TGTGCCAGTAGTATCCTTCGGACTAGCGTACAAGAGACCCAGTACTTC; CDR3aa: CASSILRTSVQETQYF
v_gene: TRBV9; d_gene: NA; abundance: NA; j_gene: TRBJ2-1; CDR3nt: TGTGCCAGCAGCGTAGGGGTTGGGGGGAACCCCTACAATGAGCAGTTCTTC; CDR3aa: CASSVGVGGNPYNEQFF
v_gene: TRBV4-1; d_gene: NA; abundance: few; j_gene: TRBJ1-2; CDR3nt: TGCGCCAGCAGCCAAGCGGCGGGGGCTGCCTATGGCTACACCTTC; CDR3aa: CASSQAAGAAYGYTF
v_gene: TRBV6-1; d_gene: TRBD2; abundance: NA; j_gene: TRBJ2-1; CDR3nt: TGTGCCAGCAGTGAACCGGGACTAGCGTTGAATGAGCAGTTCTTC; CDR3aa: CASSEPGLALNEQFF
v_gene: TRBV30; d_gene: NA; abundance: few; j_gene: TRBJ2-3; CDR3nt: TGTGCCTGGAGTGTCTCCCCAGATACGCAGTATTTT; CDR3aa: CAWSVSPDTQYF
v_gene: TRBV9; d_gene: NA; abundance: NA; j_gene: TRBJ1-5; CDR3nt: TGTGCCAGCAGCGTAGACCCAGGGGAGAATCAGCCCCAGCATTTT; CDR3aa: CASSVDPGENQPQHF
v_gene: TRBV11-3; d_gene: TRBD2; abundance: NA; j_gene: TRBJ2-1; CDR3nt: TGTGCCAGCAGCCCAGACGGGACTAGCGGTAGGGGTGAGCAGTTCTTC; CDR3aa: CASSPDGTSGRGEQFF
v_gene: TRBV5-1; d_gene: NA; abundance: few; j_gene: TRBJ2-2; CDR3nt: TGCGCCAGCATTTCAGGCGGGACGAACACCGGGGAGCTGTTTTTT; CDR3aa: CASISGGTNTGELFF
v_gene: TRBV9; d_gene: TRBD2; abundance: NA; j_gene: TRBJ2-5; CDR3nt: TGTGCCAGCAGCGTAGAGGGGCTAGCGGGAGAGACCCAGTACTTC; CDR3aa: CASSVEGLAGETQYF
v_gene: TRBV7-2; d_gene: NA; abundance: NA; j_gene: TRBJ2-3; CDR3nt: TGTGCCAGCAGCCCCGGGTTCATAGGGGGAAAGTATTTT; CDR3aa: CASSPGFIGGKYF
v_gene: TRBV29-1; d_gene: TRBD2; abundance: NA; j_gene: TRBJ2-3; CDR3nt: TGCAGCGGAGAAGCGGGGGGCACAGATACGCAGTATTTT; CDR3aa: CSGEAGGTDTQYF
v_gene: TRBV28; d_gene: TRBD1; abundance: few; j_gene: TRBJ1-2; CDR3nt: TGTGCCAGCAGTTTAGGGGACAGGGGGAGTTATGGCTACACCTTC; CDR3aa: CASSLGDRGSYGYTF
v_gene: TRBV10-3; d_gene: NA; abundance: few; j_gene: TRBJ2-7; CDR3nt: TGTGCCATCAGTGCATACAGGCTAAACGAGCAGTACTTC; CDR3aa: CAISAYRLNEQYF
v_gene: TRBV18; d_gene: TRBD2; abundance: few; j_gene: TRBJ2-7; CDR3nt: TGTGCCAGCTCACAGACTAGCGGGAGCTCCTACGAGCAGTACTTC; CDR3aa: CASSQTSGSSYEQYF
v_gene: TRBV5-4; d_gene: TRBD1; abundance: NA; j_gene: TRBJ2-1; CDR3nt: TGTGCCAGCAGCTTGGCCTCGACAGGGGTGGGCATTGAGCAGTTCTTC; CDR3aa: CASSLASTGVGIEQFF
v_gene: TRBV5-8; d_gene: NA; abundance: NA; j_gene: TRBJ1-4; CDR3nt: TGTGCCAGCAGCTTGTTGCAGGGGTCGGGCGCAACTAATGAAAAACTGTTTTTT; CDR3aa: CASSLLQGSGATNEKLFF
v_gene: TRBV11-3; d_gene: TRBD2; abundance: NA; j_gene: TRBJ2-2; CDR3nt: TGTGCCAGCAGCCGAGATCTAGCGGGAGGGACCGGGGAGCTGTTTTTT; CDR3aa: CASSRDLAGGTGELFF
v_gene: TRBV30; d_gene: NA; abundance: few; j_gene: TRBJ1-5; CDR3nt: TGTGCCTGGGGTAACCGGGACACCAATCAGCCCCAGCATTTT; CDR3aa: CAWGNRDTNQPQHF
v_gene: TRBV20-1; d_gene: NA; abundance: few; j_gene: TRBJ1-4; CDR3nt: TGCAGTGCTGGAACAGGTTGGAAACTGTTTTTT; CDR3aa: CSAGTGWKLFF
v_gene: TRBV4-1; d_gene: NA; abundance: once; j_gene: TRBJ2-1; CDR3nt: TGCGCCAGCAGCCAAGTGGGGGGGGCTATACCTTACAATGAGCAGTTCTTC; CDR3aa: CASSQVGGAIPYNEQFF
v_gene: TRBV30; d_gene: NA; abundance: NA; j_gene: TRBJ2-7; CDR3nt: TGTGCCTGGAGACGGGACTCGGGGGAGCAGTACTTC; CDR3aa: CAWRRDSGEQYF
v_gene: TRBV5-1; d_gene: NA; abundance: few; j_gene: TRBJ2-2; CDR3nt: TGCGCCAGCAGCTTGATGGATGGCGGCACCGGGGAGCTGTTTTTT; CDR3aa: CASSLMDGGTGELFF
v_gene: TRBV28; d_gene: NA; abundance: few; j_gene: TRBJ1-5; CDR3nt: TGTGCCAGCAGTTTACCCCGAAGCAGCAATCAGCCCCAGCATTTT; CDR3aa: CASSLPRSSNQPQHF
v_gene: TRBV9; d_gene: NA; abundance: NA; j_gene: TRBJ2-2; CDR3nt: TGTGCCAGCAGCGTAGTGGGCAATCTAGGGGAGCTGTTTTTT; CDR3aa: CASSVVGNLGELFF
v_gene: TRBV19; d_gene: TRBD2; abundance: NA; j_gene: TRBJ2-5; CDR3nt: TGTGCCAGTGGGGACTATGAGACCCAGTACTTC; CDR3aa: CASGDYETQYF
v_gene: TRBV6-5; d_gene: NA; abundance: NA; j_gene: TRBJ2-7; CDR3nt: TGTGCCAGCAGTTACTCTGGAACAGGACAGACCTACGAGCAGTACTTC; CDR3aa: CASSYSGTGQTYEQYF
v_gene: TRBV7-9; d_gene: NA; abundance: few; j_gene: TRBJ1-1; CDR3nt: TGTGCCAGCAGTTCACAGGTGAACACTGAAGCTTTCTTT; CDR3aa: CASSSQVNTEAFF
v_gene: TRBV6-6; d_gene: TRBD1; abundance: NA; j_gene: TRBJ2-7; CDR3nt: TGTGCCGCGCGACAGGGGGCATTCGGCGAGCAGTACTTC; CDR3aa: CAARQGAFGEQYF
v_gene: TRBV5-1; d_gene: TRBD2; abundance: few; j_gene: TRBJ2-1; CDR3nt: TGCGCCAGCAGCTTTAGGTCTCAGCTAGCGGGCGGGTCCTACAATGAGCAGTTCTTC; CDR3aa: CASSFRSQLAGGSYNEQFF
v_gene: TRBV5-1; d_gene: TRBD2; abundance: NA; j_gene: TRBJ2-5; CDR3nt: TGCGCCAGCAGCTCGGGGACTAGCGGGAGTGAGGGGACCCAGTACTTC; CDR3aa: CASSSGTSGSEGTQYF
v_gene: TRBV2; d_gene: TRBD1; abundance: few; j_gene: TRBJ1-4; CDR3nt: TGTGCCAGCAGTGAACTGTGGGGACAGGGGTCAAGTCGTCGTGAAAAACTGTTTTTT; CDR3aa: CASSELWGQGSSRREKLFF
v_gene: TRBV2; d_gene: NA; abundance: few; j_gene: TRBJ2-5; CDR3nt: TGTGCCAGCAGTGATCAGGGGACGGGGCAAGAGACCCAGTACTTC; CDR3aa: CASSDQGTGQETQYF
v_gene: TRBV6-5; d_gene: TRBD2; abundance: NA; j_gene: TRBJ2-7; CDR3nt: TGTGCCAGCAGAACTAGCGGGTACGAGCAGTACTTC; CDR3aa: CASRTSGYEQYF
v_gene: TRBV5-4; d_gene: NA; abundance: few; j_gene: TRBJ2-1; CDR3nt: TGTGCCAGCAGCTTGGACCTAGGCGCCAATGAGCAGTTCTTC; CDR3aa: CASSLDLGANEQFF
v_gene: TRBV5-1; d_gene: NA; abundance: few; j_gene: TRBJ2-7; CDR3nt: TGCGCCAGCAGCCGCCAAGACACCTACGAGCAGTACTTC; CDR3aa: CASSRQDTYEQYF
v_gene: TRBV7-3; d_gene: TRBD1; abundance: NA; j_gene: TRBJ2-2; CDR3nt: TGTGCCAGCAGTGAGGGGGCGTGGACCGGGGAGCTGTTTTTT; CDR3aa: CASSEGAWTGELFF
v_gene: TRBV6-5; d_gene: NA; abundance: NA; j_gene: TRBJ2-5; CDR3nt: TGTGCCAGCAAAGACTACCAAGAGACCCAGTACTTC; CDR3aa: CASKDYQETQYF
v_gene: TRBV10-1; d_gene: NA; abundance: NA; j_gene: TRBJ2-3; CDR3nt: TGCGCCAGCAGTGAGGCGGATACGCAGTATTTT; CDR3aa: CASSEADTQYF
v_gene: TRBV4-1; d_gene: NA; abundance: NA; j_gene: TRBJ1-4; CDR3nt: TGCGCCAGCAGCCAAGTTTCTGGGCATTACTCAACTAATGAAAAACTGTTTTTT; CDR3aa: CASSQVSGHYSTNEKLFF
v_gene: TRBV28; d_gene: NA; abundance: few; j_gene: TRBJ2-7; CDR3nt: TGTGCCAGCAGTTTGACAGCCGGGGAGCAGTACTTC; CDR3aa: CASSLTAGEQYF
v_gene: TRBV5-1; d_gene: TRBD1; abundance: few; j_gene: TRBJ2-4; CDR3nt: TGCGCCAGCAGCTTGGGGACAGGGGGAAACATTCAGTACTTC; CDR3aa: CASSLGTGGNIQYF
v_gene: TRBV30; d_gene: NA; abundance: NA; j_gene: TRBJ2-5; CDR3nt: TGTGCCTGGGAACAGGGTCAAGAGACCCAGTACTTC; CDR3aa: CAWEQGQETQYF
v_gene: TRBV7-9; d_gene: NA; abundance: few; j_gene: TRBJ2-7; CDR3nt: TGTGCCAGCAGCTCAGAAAGGGGGAGTTACGAGCAGTACTTC; CDR3aa: CASSSERGSYEQYF